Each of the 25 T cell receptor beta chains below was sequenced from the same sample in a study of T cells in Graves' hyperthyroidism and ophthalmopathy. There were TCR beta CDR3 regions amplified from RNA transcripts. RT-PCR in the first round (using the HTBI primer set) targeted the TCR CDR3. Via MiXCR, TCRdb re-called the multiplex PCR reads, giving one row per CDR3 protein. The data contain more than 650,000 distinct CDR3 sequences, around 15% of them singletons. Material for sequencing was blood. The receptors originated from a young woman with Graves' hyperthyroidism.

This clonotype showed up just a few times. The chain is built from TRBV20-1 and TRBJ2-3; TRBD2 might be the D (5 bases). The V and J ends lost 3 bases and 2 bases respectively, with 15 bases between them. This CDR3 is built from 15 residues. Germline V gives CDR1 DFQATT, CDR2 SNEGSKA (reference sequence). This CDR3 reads CSASTLAWSTDTQYF. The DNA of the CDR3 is TGCAGTGCTAGTACGCTAGCATGGTCCACAGATACGCAGTATTTT.

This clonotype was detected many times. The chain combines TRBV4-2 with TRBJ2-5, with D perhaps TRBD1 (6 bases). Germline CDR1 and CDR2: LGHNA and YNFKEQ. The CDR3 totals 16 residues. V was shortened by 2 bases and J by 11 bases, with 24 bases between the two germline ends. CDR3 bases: TGTGCCAGCAGCCAATCTCGTGGGCAGGGGCCACCTTCTCAGTACTTC. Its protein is CASSQSRGQGPPSQYF.

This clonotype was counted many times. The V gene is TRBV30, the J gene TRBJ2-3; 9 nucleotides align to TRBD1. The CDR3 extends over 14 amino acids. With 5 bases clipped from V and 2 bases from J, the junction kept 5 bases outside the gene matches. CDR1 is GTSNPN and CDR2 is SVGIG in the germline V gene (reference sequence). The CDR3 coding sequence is TGTGCCTGGGTGGGACAGGGCACCACAGATACGCAGTATTTT. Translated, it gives CAWVGQGTTDTQYF.

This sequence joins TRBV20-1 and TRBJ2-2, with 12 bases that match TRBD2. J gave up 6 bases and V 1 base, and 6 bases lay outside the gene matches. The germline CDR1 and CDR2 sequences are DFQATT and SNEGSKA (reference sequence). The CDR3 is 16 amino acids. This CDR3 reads CSARGLAGGNAGELFF. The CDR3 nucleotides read TGCAGTGCTAGAGGGCTAGCGGGAGGGAATGCCGGGGAGCTGTTTTTT.

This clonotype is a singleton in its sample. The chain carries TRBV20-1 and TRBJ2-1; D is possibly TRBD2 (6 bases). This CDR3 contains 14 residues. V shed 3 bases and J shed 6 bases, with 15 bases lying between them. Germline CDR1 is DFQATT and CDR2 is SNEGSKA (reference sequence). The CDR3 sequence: CSARVLASFNEQFF. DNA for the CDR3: TGCAGTGCTAGGGTCCTAGCGAGCTTCAATGAGCAGTTCTTC.

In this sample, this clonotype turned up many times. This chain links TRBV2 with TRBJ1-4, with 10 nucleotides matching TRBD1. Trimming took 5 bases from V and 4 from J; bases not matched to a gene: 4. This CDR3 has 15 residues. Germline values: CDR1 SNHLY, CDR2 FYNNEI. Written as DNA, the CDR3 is TGTGCCAGCAGTCCGGGACAGGGGAGTAATGAAAAACTGTTTTTT. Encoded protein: CASSPGQGSNEKLFF.

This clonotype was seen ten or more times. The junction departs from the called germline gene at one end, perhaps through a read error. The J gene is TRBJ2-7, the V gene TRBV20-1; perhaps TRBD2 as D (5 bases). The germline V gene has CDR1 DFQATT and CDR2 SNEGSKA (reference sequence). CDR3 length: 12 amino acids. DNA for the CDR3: TGCAGTGCCAGAGGGTGGGGATACGAGCAGTACTTC. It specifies CSARGWGYEQYF.

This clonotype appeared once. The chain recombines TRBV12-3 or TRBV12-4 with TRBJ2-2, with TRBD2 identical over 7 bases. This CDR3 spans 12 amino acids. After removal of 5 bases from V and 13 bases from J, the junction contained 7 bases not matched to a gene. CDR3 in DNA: TGTGCCAGCAGTCGGTCGAGGGAGGGGCTGTTTTTT. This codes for CASSRSREGLFF.

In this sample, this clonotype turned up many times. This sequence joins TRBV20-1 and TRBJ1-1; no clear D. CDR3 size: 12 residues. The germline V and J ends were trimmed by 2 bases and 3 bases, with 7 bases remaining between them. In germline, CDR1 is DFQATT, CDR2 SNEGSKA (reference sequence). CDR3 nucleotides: TGCAGTGCTAGACAGGACTACACTGAAGCTTTCTTT. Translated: CSARQDYTEAFF.

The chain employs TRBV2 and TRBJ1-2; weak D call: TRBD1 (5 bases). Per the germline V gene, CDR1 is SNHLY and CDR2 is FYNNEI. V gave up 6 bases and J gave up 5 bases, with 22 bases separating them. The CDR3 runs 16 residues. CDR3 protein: CASRGVRTVSRYGYTF. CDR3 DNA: TGTGCCAGCAGGGGGGTCCGTACCGTGAGTAGATATGGCTACACCTTC.

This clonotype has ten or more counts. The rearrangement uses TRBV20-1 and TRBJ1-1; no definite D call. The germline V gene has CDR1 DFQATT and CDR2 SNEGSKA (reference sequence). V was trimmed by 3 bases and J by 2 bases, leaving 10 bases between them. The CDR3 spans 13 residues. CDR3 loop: CSARAGLNTEAFF. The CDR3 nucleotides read TGCAGTGCTAGGGCCGGGCTTAACACTGAAGCTTTCTTT.

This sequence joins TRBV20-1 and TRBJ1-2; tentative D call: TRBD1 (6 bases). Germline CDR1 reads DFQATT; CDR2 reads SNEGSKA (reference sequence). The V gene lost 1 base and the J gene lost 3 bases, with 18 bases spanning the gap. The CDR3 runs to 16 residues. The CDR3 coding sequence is TGCAGTGCTAGAGGGGTGGGGGCAGCTATTGACTATGGCTACACCTTC. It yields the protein CSARGVGAAIDYGYTF.

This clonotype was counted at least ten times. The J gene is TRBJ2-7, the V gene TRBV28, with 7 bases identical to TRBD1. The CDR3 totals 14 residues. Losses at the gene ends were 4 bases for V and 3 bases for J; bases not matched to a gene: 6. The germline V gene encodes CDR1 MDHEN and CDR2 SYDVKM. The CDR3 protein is CASSSTGADYEQYF. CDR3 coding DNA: TGTGCCAGCAGTTCAACAGGGGCCGACTACGAGCAGTACTTC.

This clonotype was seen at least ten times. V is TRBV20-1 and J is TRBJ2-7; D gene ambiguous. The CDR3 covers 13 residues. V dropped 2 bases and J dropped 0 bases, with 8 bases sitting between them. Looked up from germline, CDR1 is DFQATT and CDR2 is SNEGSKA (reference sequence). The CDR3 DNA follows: TGCAGTGCTAGATGGCGGCACTCCTACGAGCAGTACTTC. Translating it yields CSARWRHSYEQYF.

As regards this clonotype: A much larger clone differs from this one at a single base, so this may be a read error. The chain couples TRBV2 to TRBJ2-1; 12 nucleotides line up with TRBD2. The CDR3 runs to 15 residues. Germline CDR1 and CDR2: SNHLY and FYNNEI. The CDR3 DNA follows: TGTACCAGCGGGGAGACTAGCGGGGGTTACAATGAGCAGTTCTTC. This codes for CTSGETSGGYNEQFF.

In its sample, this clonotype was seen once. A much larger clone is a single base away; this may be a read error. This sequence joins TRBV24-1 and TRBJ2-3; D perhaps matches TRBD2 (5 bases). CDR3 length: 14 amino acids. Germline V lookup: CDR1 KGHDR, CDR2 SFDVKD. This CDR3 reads CATTPGSATDAQYF. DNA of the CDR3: TGTGCCACCACTCCGGGATCCGCCACAGATGCGCAGTATTTT.

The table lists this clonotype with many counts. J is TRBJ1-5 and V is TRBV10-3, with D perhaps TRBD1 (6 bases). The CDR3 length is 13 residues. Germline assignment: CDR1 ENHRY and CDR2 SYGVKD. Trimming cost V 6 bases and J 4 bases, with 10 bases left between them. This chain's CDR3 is CAIRRTDNQPQHF. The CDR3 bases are TGTGCCATCAGGCGGACAGATAATCAGCCCCAGCATTTT.

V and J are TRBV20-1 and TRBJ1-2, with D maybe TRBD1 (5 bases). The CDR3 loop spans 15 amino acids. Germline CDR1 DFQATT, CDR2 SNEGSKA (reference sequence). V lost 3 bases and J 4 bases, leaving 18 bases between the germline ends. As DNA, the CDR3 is TGCAGTGCTAGTCTTACTAGCGACAGTCTCTATGGCTACACCTTC. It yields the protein CSASLTSDSLYGYTF.

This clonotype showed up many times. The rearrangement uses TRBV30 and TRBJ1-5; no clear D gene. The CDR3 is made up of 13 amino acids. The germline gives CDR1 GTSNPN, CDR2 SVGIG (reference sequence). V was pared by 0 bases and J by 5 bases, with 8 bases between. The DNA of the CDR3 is TGTGCCTGGAGTGTTAGGTGGGATCAGCCCCAGCATTTT. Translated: CAWSVRWDQPQHF. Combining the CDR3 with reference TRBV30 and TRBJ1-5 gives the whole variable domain SQTIHQWPATLVQPVGSPLSLECTVEGTSNPNLYWYRQAAGRGLQLLFYSVGIGQISSEVPQNLSASRPQDRQFILSSKKLLLSDSGFYLCAWSVRWDQPQHFGDGTRLSIL.

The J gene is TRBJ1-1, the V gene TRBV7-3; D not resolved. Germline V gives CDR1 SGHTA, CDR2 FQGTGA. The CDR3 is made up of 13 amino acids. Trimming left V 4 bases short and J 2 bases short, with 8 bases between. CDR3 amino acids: CASSYQDNTEAFF. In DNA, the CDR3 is TGTGCCAGCAGCTACCAAGACAACACTGAAGCTTTCTTT. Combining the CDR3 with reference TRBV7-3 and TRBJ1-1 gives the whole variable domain GAGVSQTPSNKVTEKGKYVELRCDPISGHTALYWYRQSLGQGPEFLIYFQGTGAADDSGLPNDRFFAVRPEGSVSTLKIQRTERGDSAVYLCASSYQDNTEAFFGQGTRLTVV.

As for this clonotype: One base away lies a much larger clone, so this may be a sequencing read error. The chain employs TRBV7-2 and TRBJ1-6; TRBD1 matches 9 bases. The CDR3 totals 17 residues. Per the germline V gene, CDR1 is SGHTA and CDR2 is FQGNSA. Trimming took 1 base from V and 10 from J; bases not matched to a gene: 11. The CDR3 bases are TGTGCCAGCAGCTTAGGCGGGACAGGGAGTTTGGGGTCACCCCTCCACTTT. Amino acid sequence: CASSLGGTGSLGSPLHF. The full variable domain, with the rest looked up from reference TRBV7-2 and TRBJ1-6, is GAGVSQSPSNKVTEKGKDVELRCDPISGHTALYWYRQSLGQGLEFLIYFQGNSAPDKSGLPSDRFSAERTGGSVSTLTIQRTQQEDSAVYLCASSLGGTGSLGSPLHFGNGTRLTVT.

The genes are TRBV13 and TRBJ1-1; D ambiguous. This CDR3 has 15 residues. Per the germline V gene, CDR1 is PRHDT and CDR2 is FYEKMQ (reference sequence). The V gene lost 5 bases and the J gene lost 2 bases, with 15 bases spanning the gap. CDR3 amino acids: CASSLSATANTEAFF. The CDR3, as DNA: TGTGCCAGCAGCCTTAGCGCCACAGCCAACACTGAAGCTTTCTTT.

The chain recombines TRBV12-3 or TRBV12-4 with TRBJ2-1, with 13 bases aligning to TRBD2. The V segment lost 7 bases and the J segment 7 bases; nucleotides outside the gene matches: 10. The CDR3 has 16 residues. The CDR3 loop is CASTQPTSGGENEQFF. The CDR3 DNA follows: TGTGCCAGCACCCAACCAACTAGCGGGGGGGAAAATGAGCAGTTCTTC.

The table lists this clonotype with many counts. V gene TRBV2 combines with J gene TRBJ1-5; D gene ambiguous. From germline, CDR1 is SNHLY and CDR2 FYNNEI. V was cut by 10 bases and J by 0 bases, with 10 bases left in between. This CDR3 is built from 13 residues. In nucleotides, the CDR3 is TGTGCCACCGCAGGCGATAGCAATCAGCCCCAGCATTTT. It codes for CATAGDSNQPQHF.

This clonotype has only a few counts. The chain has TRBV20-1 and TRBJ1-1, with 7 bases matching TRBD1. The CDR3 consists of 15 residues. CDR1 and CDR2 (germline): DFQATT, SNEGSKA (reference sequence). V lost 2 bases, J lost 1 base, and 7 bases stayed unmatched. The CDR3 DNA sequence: TGCAGTGCTAGATGGTCCCCAGGGGGGAACACTGAAGCTTTCTTT. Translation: CSARWSPGGNTEAFF.